The 14 T cell receptor beta chains listed next were all sequenced from one sample in a study of OX40 agonist ivuxolimab in advanced cancers. Repertoires were generated with immunoSEQ multiplex PCR, while TCRdb's copy carries only in-frame clones and drops some. The data show approximately 32,000 clones, approximately 90% seen once. This material consisted of CD4+ or CD8+ T cells sorted from blood, taken in a trial of the OX40 agonist ivuxolimab. The receptor set was obtained from an adult with an advanced solid tumor such as melanoma, head and neck, liver or kidney cancer.

The rearrangement uses TRBV7-9 and TRBJ2-5; the D is unclear. Trimming pared 5 bases from V and 2 bases from J, leaving 12 bases between. Germline assignment: CDR1 SEHNR and CDR2 FQNEAQ (reference sequence). The CDR3 contains 14 residues. The CDR3 DNA follows: TGTGCCAGCAGCAAAAGGTCCGTACAAGAGACCCAGTACTTC. It specifies CASSKRSVQETQYF. Full variable domain (rest looked up from reference TRBV7-9 and TRBJ2-5): DTGVSQNPRHKITKRGQNVTFRCDPISEHNRLYWYRQTLGQGPEFLTYFQNEAQLEKSRLLSDRFSAERPKGSFSTLEIQRTEQGDSAMYLCASSKRSVQETQYFGPGTRLLVL.

This chain joins TRBV6-6 and TRBJ1-3, with D unclear. V was clipped by 7 bases and J by 0 bases, with 16 bases between them. The CDR3 sequence is 16 residues long. The germline CDR1 and CDR2 sequences are MNHNY and SVGAGI (reference sequence). This CDR3 is CASTPRSPDSGNTIYF. DNA for the CDR3: TGTGCCAGCACGCCTAGGTCCCCAGACTCTGGAAACACCATATATTTT.

The chain joins TRBV7-9 to TRBJ2-3; possibly TRBD2 for D (6 bases). Trimming cost V 8 bases and J 0 bases, with 6 bases left between them. The CDR3 runs 12 residues. Germline loops: CDR1 SEHNR, CDR2 FQNEAQ (reference sequence). This CDR3 reads CASGGSTDTQYF. CDR3 coding DNA: TGTGCCAGCGGAGGGAGCACAGATACGCAGTATTTT.

The gene calls are TRBV30 and TRBJ1-6; D perhaps matches TRBD1 (5 bases). The CDR3 sequence is 14 residues long. V was clipped by 4 bases and J by 5 bases, with 12 bases between them. The germline CDR1 and CDR2 sequences are GTSNPN and SVGIG (reference sequence). The CDR3 DNA sequence: TGTGCCTGGATTGACAGACGAAATAATTCACCCCTCCACTTT. This sequence encodes CAWIDRRNNSPLHF.

This sequence joins TRBV5-1 and TRBJ2-1; D gene ambiguous. In germline, CDR1 is SGHRS, CDR2 YFSETQ. The ends were cut back, 2 bases at V and 5 bases at J, with 11 bases in the middle. This CDR3 is built from 14 residues. The CDR3 is CASSLIGQDNEQFF. CDR3 bases: TGCGCCAGCAGCTTAATCGGGCAAGACAATGAGCAGTTCTTC.

The V and J genes are TRBV28 and TRBJ2-7; D could derive from TRBD1 or TRBD2 (5 bases each). The germline V gene has CDR1 MDHEN and CDR2 SYDVKM. V was clipped by 5 bases and J by 0 bases, with 11 bases between them. The length of the CDR3 is 14 residues. For the CDR3, the DNA is TGTGCCAGCAGTCGCCGGGACGACTCCTACGAGCAGTACTTC. Its protein is CASSRRDDSYEQYF.

CDR3 bases: TGTGCCAGCAGTAGGTCCCCCCAAGAGACCCAGTACTTC. It translates to CASSRSPQETQYF. The chain carries TRBV25-1 and TRBJ2-5; no reliable D call. The germline CDR1 and CDR2 sequences are MGHDK and SYGVNS. The CDR3 spans 13 residues. Trimming pared 5 bases from V and 1 base from J, leaving 8 bases between.

The DNA for the CDR3 is TGTGCCAGCAGCTTAGCGTCGGGTTTCAATCAGCCCCAGCATTTT. Its protein is CASSLASGFNQPQHF. The chain employs TRBV7-6 and TRBJ1-5; D call uncertain. The CDR3 consists of 15 residues. CDR1 and CDR2 from the germline V gene are SGHVS and FNYEAQ. V lost 0 bases, J lost 3 bases, and 9 bases lay in between.

The rearrangement joins TRBV10-1 to TRBJ2-1; 11 positions match TRBD2. Germline V gene data show CDR1 as WNHNN and CDR2 as SYGVQD (reference sequence). The CDR3 extends over 17 amino acids. J lost 0 bases, V lost 5 bases, and 6 bases had no gene match. CDR3 sequence: CASSSTSGSSSYNEQFF. For the CDR3, the DNA is TGCGCCAGCAGTTCTACTAGCGGGAGCAGCTCCTACAATGAGCAGTTCTTC.

This clone was seen more than once but under ten times. The chain joins TRBV2 to TRBJ1-5; no reliable D call. V was pared by 0 bases and J by 9 bases, with 6 bases between. The germline V gene encodes CDR1 SNHLY and CDR2 FYNNEI. The CDR3 covers 12 residues. The CDR3 region is CASSEARTPQHF. The CDR3 coding sequence is TGTGCCAGCAGTGAAGCCCGGACGCCCCAGCATTTT.

This rearrangement joins TRBV5-1 to TRBJ1-5; D possibly corresponds to TRBD1 (5 bases). CDR1 SGHRS and CDR2 YFSETQ come from the germline V gene. With 4 bases removed from V and 0 bases from J, the gap between germline ends came to 11 bases. The CDR3 sequence is 15 residues long. The CDR3 bases are TGCGCCAGCAGCCCCGAGGGGAGTAGCAATCAGCCCCAGCATTTT. Encoded protein: CASSPEGSSNQPQHF.

This chain uses TRBV11-2 with TRBJ2-1; either TRBD1 or TRBD2 may supply D (5 bases each). V lost 0 bases and J 6 bases, leaving 12 bases between the germline ends. CDR3 length: 15 residues. Per the germline V gene, CDR1 is SGHAT and CDR2 is FQNNGV. The CDR3 sequence: CASSLERVRGNEQFF. The CDR3 coding sequence is TGTGCCAGCAGCTTAGAGCGGGTTAGGGGCAATGAGCAGTTCTTC. The whole variable domain, filled in from reference TRBV11-2 and TRBJ2-1, reads EAGVAQSPRYKIIEKRQSVAFWCNPISGHATLYWYQQILGQGPKLLIQFQNNGVVDDSQLPKDRFSAERLKGVDSTLKIQPAKLEDSAVYLCASSLERVRGNEQFFGPGTRLTVL.

This clone was seen a few times. V usage is TRBV7-8 and J usage is TRBJ2-7; 9 bases are a match to TRBD2. The CDR3 runs to 17 residues. V dropped 1 base and J dropped 2; count of bases not matched to a gene: 9. Germline values: CDR1 SGHVS, CDR2 FQNEAQ. CDR3 loop: CASSLVYSGSDTYEQYF. CDR3 nucleotides: TGTGCCAGCAGCTTAGTATATAGCGGGAGCGACACCTACGAGCAGTACTTC. Together with reference TRBV7-8 and TRBJ2-7, the CDR3 gives the full variable domain: GAGVSQSPRYKVAKRGQDVALRCDPISGHVSLFWYQQALGQGPEFLTYFQNEAQLDKSGLPSDRFFAERPEGSVSTLKIQRTQQEDSAVYLCASSLVYSGSDTYEQYFGPGTRLTVT.

Notes on this clone: Other DNA variants within this sample encode the same CDR3. The chain is built from TRBV11-3 and TRBJ1-1; D possibly corresponds to TRBD1 (6 bases). CDR1 is SGHNT and CDR2 is YENEEA in the germline V gene. This CDR3 has 13 amino acids. Trimming removed 6 bases from V and 1 base from J, with 9 bases in between. CDR3 in amino acids: CASSLTGNTEAFF. For the CDR3, the DNA is TGTGCCAGCAGTCTGACAGGGAACACTGAAGCTTTCTTT.